The 7 T cell receptor beta chains in this list originate from one sample, sequenced in a study of shared clonotypes between healthy human individuals. The naive CD8 fraction comprised CD45RO-negative cells positively selected for CCR7 and excluded terminally differentiated effector memory CD45RA+ cells. The method was immunoSEQ multiplex PCR; TCRdb's version includes in-frame clones alone and lacks a portion of them. The repertoire has around 580,000 clones, 95% to 98% of them found once; the top ten carry 0.3%. Sequencing used naive CD8+ T cells sorted from blood. The receptors originated from a man aged 25-40 years in good health.

V is TRBV6-5 and J is TRBJ2-3, with unresolved D. The CDR3 extends over 13 amino acids. V dropped 10 bases and J dropped 6 bases, with 17 bases sitting between them. Looked up from germline, CDR1 is MNHEY and CDR2 is SVGAGI. The DNA for the CDR3 is TGTGCCACCGGAGCCTACCCTACGGATACGCAGTATTTT. As protein: CATGAYPTDTQYF.

The chain couples TRBV18 to TRBJ1-2; D remains unclear. The CDR3 is 15 amino acids. The ends were cut back, 3 bases at V and 4 bases at J, with 15 bases in the middle. From germline, CDR1 is KGHSH and CDR2 LQKENI. The CDR3 protein is CASSPGGNRGYGYTF. CDR3 DNA sequence: TGTGCCAGCTCACCGGGAGGAAACCGCGGCTATGGCTACACCTTC.

The chain employs TRBV7-6 and TRBJ2-1; D is ambiguous. Between the trimmed V and J ends, which lost 5 bases and 8 bases, there was a span of 13 bases. Germline loops: CDR1 SGHVS, CDR2 FNYEAQ. CDR3 length: 13 residues. The CDR3 here is CASSTLGPDEQFF. CDR3 DNA sequence: TGTGCCAGCAGCACTCTAGGCCCCGATGAGCAGTTCTTC.

Turning to this clone: This same CDR3 is encoded by further DNA sequences in the sample. The J gene is TRBJ2-3, the V gene TRBV7-9; 8 bases line up with TRBD1. V lost 4 bases to trimming and J lost 3 bases; unmatched junction nucleotides: 6. The CDR3 loop spans 15 amino acids. CDR1 and CDR2 (germline): SEHNR, FQNEAQ (reference sequence). The CDR3 DNA sequence: TGTGCCAGCAGCTCCGGACAGGGAGGAACAGATACGCAGTATTTT. Its protein is CASSSGQGGTDTQYF.

This chain joins TRBV9 and TRBJ2-7; 8 bases line up with TRBD1. The CDR3 runs to 15 residues. The V and J ends lost 0 bases and 1 base, in that order; junction bases with no gene match: 3. Germline V CDR1 and CDR2: SGDLS, YYNGEE. Here the CDR3 reads CASSVGTGRSYEQYF. CDR3 coding DNA: TGTGCCAGCAGCGTAGGGACAGGGCGGTCCTACGAGCAGTACTTC. Complete variable domain (other parts from reference TRBV9 and TRBJ2-7): DSGVTQTPKHLITATGQRVTLRCSPRSGDLSVYWYQQSLDQGLQFLIQYYNGEERAKGNILERFSAQQFPDLHSELNLSSLELGDSALYFCASSVGTGRSYEQYFGPGTRLTVT.

V gene TRBV6-5 combines with J gene TRBJ2-7; TRBD2 agrees at 8 bases. This CDR3 has 15 residues. The junction had 14 bases not matched to a gene; V was cut back by 7 bases and J by 6 bases. Per germline, CDR1 MNHEY and CDR2 SVGAGI. CDR3 DNA sequence: TGTGCCAGCATCAAAACGGGGACGGGAGGGTCCGAGCAGTACTTC. The encoded protein is CASIKTGTGGSEQYF.

The gene calls are TRBV19 and TRBJ2-1; D is uncertain. CDR3 length equals 12 residues. Germline-derived CDR1 and CDR2 are LNHDA and SQIVND (reference sequence). V was cut by 3 bases and J by 3 bases, with 3 bases left in between. The chain's CDR3 is CASSMVYNEQFF. The CDR3 coding sequence is TGTGCCAGTAGTATGGTCTACAATGAGCAGTTCTTC.